In its sample, the clone carrying this T cell receptor beta chain was seen once. These data are taken from a study of cytomegalovirus exposure and HLA in healthy donors. PCR was performed using 60 Vbeta and 13 Jbeta primers. The repertoire was sequenced with immunoSEQ multiplex PCR; TCRdb's copy has only in-frame clones and lacks some. The sample has 150,000 to 200,000 clones, 80% to 85% seen once. V gave up 6 bases and J gave up 1 base, with 12 bases separating them. The CDR3 runs to 14 residues. The V gene's germline CDR1 is MDHEN and CDR2 SYDVKM. This rearrangement joins TRBV28 to TRBJ1-1, with D tentatively TRBD1 (6 bases). The sequence derives from a woman aged 18-29 years in good health and CMV-seropositive. Sequenced input: PBMCs. The CDR3 DNA reads TGTGCCAGCAGAGAGACAGGTGGGAACACTGAAGCTTTCTTT. Translation gives CASRETGGNTEAFF.